This TCR beta chain is from a study of Tregs in tolerant kidney transplant recipients. Produced via immunoSEQ multiplex PCR; TCRdb's table is partial and in-frame only. The table lists some 66,000 clones, approximately 92% of them singletons. The study, taken as a whole, reports: Changing PCR primers prevented nucleotide comparison between some patients' samples. The small number of patients limits these findings pending further validation. In tolerant patients, donor-specific Tregs outgrew total Tregs, suggesting antigen-driven expansion.

On this clone itself: Its specificity is unknown.

With V trimmed by 3 bases and J by 2 bases, 3 bases remained unmatched. The CDR3 has 17 residues. Per germline, CDR1 LGHNA and CDR2 YNFKEQ. The rearrangement links TRBV4-2 to TRBJ2-1; 14 positions agree with TRBD2. The clonotype originates from a human donor who received a combined kidney and bone marrow transplant. Sequencing used CD8+ T cells from blood, obtained before the transplant. DNA for the CDR3: TGTGCCAGCAGCCACAGACTAGCGGGGGGGGCCTACAATGAGCAGTTCTTC. The encoded protein is CASSHRLAGGAYNEQFF.